Following are 15 T cell receptor beta chains from one sample sequenced in a study of early T cells in non-severe SARS-CoV-2 infection (dated by TCRdb to about 2021). The library was obtained by 5' RACE. Sequencing instrument: NextSeq 500. TCRdb applied fastp at Q25 and MiXCR to the public reads, then kept only in-frame beta chains. Each CDR3 protein appears once, grouped with its most common genes and DNA. The sample has tens of thousands of distinct CDR3 sequences on record, 9.5% to 13% of them singletons. The top ten clones comprise roughly 10% of the sample. The specimen sequenced was whole blood. The receptors here all came from an adult who was a healthcare worker with PCR-confirmed SARS-CoV-2 infection or an uninfected control (not recorded which).

V usage is TRBV18 and J usage is TRBJ2-4; TRBD1 is a possible D gene (5 bases). CDR1 and CDR2 from the germline V gene are KGHSH and LQKENI. The CDR3 is made up of 16 amino acids. V was cut by 2 bases and J by 1 base, with 12 bases left in between. This CDR3 reads CASSPDRGLAKNIQYF. Written as DNA, the CDR3 is TGTGCCAGCTCACCAGATAGGGGCTTGGCCAAAAACATTCAGTACTTC.

This clonotype was seen a few times. V and J are TRBV6-6 and TRBJ2-4; tentatively, D is TRBD2 (5 bases). The CDR3 contains 13 residues. The V gene's germline CDR1 is MNHNY and CDR2 SVGAGI (reference sequence). The V end was cut by 8 bases, the J end by 8 bases, with 16 bases between. The CDR3 is CASHPRGLDIQYF. In DNA, the CDR3 is TGTGCCAGCCACCCTCGGGGATTGGACATTCAGTACTTC.

This clonotype was counted ten times or more. The chain recombines TRBV28 with TRBJ1-1, with a possible D match to TRBD1 (5 bases). Germline CDR1 MDHEN, CDR2 SYDVKM. The CDR3 is 17 residues long. V gave up 3 bases and J gave up 0 bases, with 17 bases separating them. The CDR3 sequence is CASSFAPQGRLNTEAFF. The CDR3 DNA sequence: TGTGCCAGCAGTTTTGCCCCCCAGGGACGGTTGAACACTGAAGCTTTCTTT.

In this sample, this clonotype turned up many times. The J gene is TRBJ2-4, the V gene TRBV11-2, with 9 bases fitting TRBD1. Germline V gene sequence: CDR1 SGHAT, CDR2 FQNNGV. CDR3 length: 18 amino acids. V was clipped by 0 bases and J by 6 bases; unmatched bases: 12. The CDR3 reads CASSLEIGTGSFGNIQYF. The CDR3 coding sequence is TGTGCCAGCAGCTTAGAGATAGGGACAGGGTCATTCGGAAACATTCAGTACTTC.

This chain uses TRBV6-1 with TRBJ1-1; D ambiguous. Germline V gives CDR1 MNHNS, CDR2 SASEGT. This CDR3 is built from 13 residues. Deletions cut 4 bases from V and 0 bases from J, with 6 bases between. The CDR3 spells CASSGALNTEAFF. CDR3 DNA sequence: TGTGCCAGCAGTGGGGCTTTGAACACTGAAGCTTTCTTT.

The gene calls are TRBV6-5 and TRBJ2-3, with D unresolved. CDR3 length: 13 residues. V was pared by 5 bases and J by 0 bases, with 6 bases between. The germline CDR1 and CDR2 sequences are MNHEY and SVGAGI. The CDR3 region has the DNA TGTGCCAGCAGTAGAACTAGCACAGATACGCAGTATTTT. This codes for CASSRTSTDTQYF.

This CDR3 is CASSLVHGGGRQPQHF. The CDR3 DNA reads as TGTGCCAGCAGCTTAGTTCACGGGGGAGGACGACAGCCCCAGCATTTT. V and J are TRBV7-8 and TRBJ1-5, with D perhaps TRBD1 (5 bases). Germline V gene data show CDR1 as SGHVS and CDR2 as FQNEAQ. CDR3 length: 16 amino acids. Trimming pared 1 base from V and 7 bases from J, leaving 17 bases between.

This clonotype was observed many times. The chain uses TRBV6-2 or TRBV6-3 and TRBJ2-3; 8 bases are a match to TRBD1. The germline V gene encodes CDR1 MNHEY and CDR2 SVGEGT. The CDR3 runs 16 residues. V was clipped by 2 bases and J by 3 bases; unmatched bases: 7. The CDR3 is CASSYRPGGETDTQYF. The CDR3 DNA sequence: TGTGCCAGCAGTTACAGACCAGGGGGCGAAACAGATACGCAGTATTTT.

The V call is TRBV7-8, the J call TRBJ1-5; possible D gene TRBD1, 5 bases. Trimming cost V 3 bases and J 4 bases, with 10 bases left between them. Germline CDR1 and CDR2: SGHVS and FQNEAQ. This CDR3 is built from 14 residues. The CDR3 nucleotides are TGTGCCAGCAGCTTCGGGGCCCAAAATCAGCCCCAGCATTTT. It translates to CASSFGAQNQPQHF. Full variable domain (missing parts from reference TRBV7-8 and TRBJ1-5): GAGVSQSPRYKVAKRGQDVALRCDPISGHVSLFWYQQALGQGPEFLTYFQNEAQLDKSGLPSDRFFAERPEGSVSTLKIQRTQQEDSAVYLCASSFGAQNQPQHFGDGTRLSIL.

There are many counts of this clonotype. The V gene is TRBV7-3, the J gene TRBJ2-1; TRBD2 matches at 10 bases. The germline V gene encodes CDR1 SGHTA and CDR2 FQGTGA. This CDR3 contains 14 residues. J gave up 10 bases and V 3 bases, and 6 bases lay outside the gene matches. CDR3 amino acids: CASSFGLAVGEQFF. DNA for the CDR3: TGTGCCAGCAGCTTCGGACTAGCGGTAGGGGAGCAGTTCTTC.

This clonotype was detected ten times or more. This rearrangement joins TRBV2 to TRBJ2-5; tentative D call: TRBD2 (5 bases). The CDR3 loop spans 12 amino acids. Per the germline V gene, CDR1 is SNHLY and CDR2 is FYNNEI. V was clipped by 11 bases and J by 2 bases, with 12 bases between them. CDR3 region: CAPADLQETQYF. In DNA, the CDR3 is TGTGCCCCCGCGGACTTACAAGAGACCCAGTACTTC.

This clonotype was seen repeatedly, ten times or more. This chain links TRBV7-9 with TRBJ2-3; D possibly corresponds to TRBD2 (5 bases). The germline V gene has CDR1 SEHNR and CDR2 FQNEAQ (reference sequence). V shed 0 bases and J shed 5 bases, with 15 bases lying between them. The CDR3 is made up of 16 amino acids. In DNA, the CDR3 is TGTGCCAGCAGCTTAGCCATGACCCGAGAGGGAGATACGCAGTATTTT. This sequence encodes CASSLAMTREGDTQYF.

The genes are TRBV4-2 and TRBJ2-3; TRBD2 is a possible D gene (5 bases). V dropped 0 bases and J dropped 2 bases, with 9 bases sitting between them. The CDR3 extends over 15 amino acids. The germline CDR1 and CDR2 sequences are LGHNA and YNFKEQ. The CDR3 region has the DNA TGTGCCAGCAGCCAAGATAAAGCGGCCACAGATACGCAGTATTTT. Its protein product is CASSQDKAATDTQYF.

This clonotype was seen repeatedly, ten times or more. V gene TRBV24-1 combines with J gene TRBJ2-1, with 13 bases matching TRBD2. The CDR3 spans 19 residues. Per the germline V gene, CDR1 is KGHDR and CDR2 is SFDVKD. The junction had 10 bases not matched to a gene; V was cut back by 4 bases and J by 2 bases. The CDR3 DNA reads TGTGCCACCAGTGAGCGCACTAGCGGGGGGGCCTTCGCCTACAATGAGCAGTTCTTC. As protein: CATSERTSGGAFAYNEQFF.

CDR3 coding DNA: TGTGCCAGTAGTATAACAGGGAAACAGCCCCAGCATTTT. This encodes CASSITGKQPQHF. V usage is TRBV19 and J usage is TRBJ1-5; the D gene is possibly TRBD1 (6 bases). The length of the CDR3 is 13 residues. Trimming removed 2 bases at V and 7 bases at J, with 9 bases between. Looked up from germline, CDR1 is LNHDA and CDR2 is SQIVND (reference sequence).